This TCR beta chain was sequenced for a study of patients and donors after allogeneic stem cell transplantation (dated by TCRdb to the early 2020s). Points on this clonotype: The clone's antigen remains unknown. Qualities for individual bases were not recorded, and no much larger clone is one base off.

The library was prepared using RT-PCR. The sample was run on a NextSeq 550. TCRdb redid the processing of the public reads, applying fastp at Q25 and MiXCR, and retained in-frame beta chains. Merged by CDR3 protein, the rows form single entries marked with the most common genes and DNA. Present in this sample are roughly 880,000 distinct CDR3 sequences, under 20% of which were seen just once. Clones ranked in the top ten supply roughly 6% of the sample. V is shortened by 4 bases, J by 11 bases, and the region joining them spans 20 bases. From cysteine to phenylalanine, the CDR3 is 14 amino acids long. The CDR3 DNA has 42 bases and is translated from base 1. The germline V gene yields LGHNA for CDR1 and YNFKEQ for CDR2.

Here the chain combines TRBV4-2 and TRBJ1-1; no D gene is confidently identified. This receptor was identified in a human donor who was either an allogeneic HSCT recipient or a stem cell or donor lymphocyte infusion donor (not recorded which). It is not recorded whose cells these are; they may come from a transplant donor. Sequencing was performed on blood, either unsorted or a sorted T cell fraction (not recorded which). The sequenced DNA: TGTGCCAGCAGCCCCTTTTATAAGGGTGAGAAGGCTTTCTTT. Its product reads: CASSPFYKGEKAFF.